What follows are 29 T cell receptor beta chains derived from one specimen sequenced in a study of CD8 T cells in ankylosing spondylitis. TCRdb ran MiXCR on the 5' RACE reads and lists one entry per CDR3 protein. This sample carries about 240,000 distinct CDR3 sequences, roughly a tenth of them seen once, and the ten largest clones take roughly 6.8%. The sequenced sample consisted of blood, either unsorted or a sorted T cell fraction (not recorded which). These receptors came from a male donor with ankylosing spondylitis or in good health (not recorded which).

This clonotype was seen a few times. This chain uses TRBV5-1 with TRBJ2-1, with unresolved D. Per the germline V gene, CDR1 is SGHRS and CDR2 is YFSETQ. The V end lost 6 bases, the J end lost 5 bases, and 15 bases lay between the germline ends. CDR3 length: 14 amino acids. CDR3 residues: CASNPVTGDNEQFF. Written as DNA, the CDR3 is TGCGCCAGCAACCCAGTAACTGGGGACAATGAGCAGTTCTTC.

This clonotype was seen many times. CDR3 nucleotides: TGTGCCAGCAGCCAAGACCAGGGGGCCATATACGAGCAGTACTTC. The encoded protein is CASSQDQGAIYEQYF. J is TRBJ2-7 and V is TRBV3-1; 8 nucleotides match TRBD1. CDR1 is LGHDT and CDR2 is YNNKEL in the germline V gene (reference sequence). Trimming at V came to 0 bases and at J to 4 bases, leaving 5 bases not matched to a gene. This CDR3 comprises 15 residues.

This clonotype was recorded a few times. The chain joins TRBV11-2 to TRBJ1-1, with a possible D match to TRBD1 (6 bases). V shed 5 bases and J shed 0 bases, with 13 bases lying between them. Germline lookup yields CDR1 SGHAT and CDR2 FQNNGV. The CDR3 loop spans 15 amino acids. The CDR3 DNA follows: TGTGCCAGCAGCGTCGACAGGCTAATGAACACTGAAGCTTTCTTT. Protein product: CASSVDRLMNTEAFF. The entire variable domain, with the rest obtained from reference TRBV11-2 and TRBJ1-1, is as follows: EAGVAQSPRYKIIEKRQSVAFWCNPISGHATLYWYQQILGQGPKLLIQFQNNGVVDDSQLPKDRFSAERLKGVDSTLKIQPAKLEDSAVYLCASSVDRLMNTEAFFGQGTRLTVV.

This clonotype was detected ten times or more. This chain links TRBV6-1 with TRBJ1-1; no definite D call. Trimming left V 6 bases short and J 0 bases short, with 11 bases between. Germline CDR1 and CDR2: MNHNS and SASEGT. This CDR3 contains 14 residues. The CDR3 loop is CASRIRSLNTEAFF. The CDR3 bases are TGTGCCAGCAGGATAAGAAGCTTGAACACTGAAGCTTTCTTT.

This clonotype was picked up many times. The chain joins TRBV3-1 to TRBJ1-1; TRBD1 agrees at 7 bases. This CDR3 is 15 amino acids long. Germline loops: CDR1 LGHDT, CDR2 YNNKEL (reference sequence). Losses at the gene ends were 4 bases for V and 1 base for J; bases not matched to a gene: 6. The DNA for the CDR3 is TGTGCCAGCAGCCTTGGGACAGTCAGGAACACTGAAGCTTTCTTT. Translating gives CASSLGTVRNTEAFF.

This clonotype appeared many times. The CDR3 is CASSLGLLQGEQFF. CDR3 sequence (DNA): TGTGCCAGCAGCTTGGGTCTACTCCAAGGTGAGCAGTTCTTC. The chain combines TRBV5-5 with TRBJ2-1; D remains unclear. Per the germline V gene, CDR1 is SGHKS and CDR2 is YYEKEE (reference sequence). Trimming shortened V by 0 bases and J by 9 bases, and 13 bases separated the two germline ends. The CDR3 is 14 residues long.

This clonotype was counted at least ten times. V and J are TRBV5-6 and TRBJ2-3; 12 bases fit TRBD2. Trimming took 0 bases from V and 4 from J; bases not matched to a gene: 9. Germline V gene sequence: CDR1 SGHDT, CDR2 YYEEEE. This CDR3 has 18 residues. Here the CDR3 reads CASSLGPGLAGRPDTQYF. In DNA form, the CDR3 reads TGTGCCAGCAGCTTGGGGCCCGGACTAGCGGGAAGGCCAGATACGCAGTATTTT.

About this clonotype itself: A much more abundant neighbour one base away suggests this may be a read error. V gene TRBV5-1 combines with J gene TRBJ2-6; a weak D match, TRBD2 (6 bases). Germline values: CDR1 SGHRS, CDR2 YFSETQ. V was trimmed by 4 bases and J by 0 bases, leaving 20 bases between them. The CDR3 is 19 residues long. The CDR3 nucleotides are TGCGCCAGCAGCCCGGCGGAGGGTGTACGGGACTCTGGGGCCAACGTCCTGACTTTC. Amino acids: CASSPAEGVRDSGANVLTF.

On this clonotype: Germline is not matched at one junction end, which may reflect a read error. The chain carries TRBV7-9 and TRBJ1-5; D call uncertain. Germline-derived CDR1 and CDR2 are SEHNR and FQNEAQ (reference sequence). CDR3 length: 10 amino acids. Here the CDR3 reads CASSLSRPIF. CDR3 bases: TGTGCCAGCAGCTTATCAAGACCGATTTTT.

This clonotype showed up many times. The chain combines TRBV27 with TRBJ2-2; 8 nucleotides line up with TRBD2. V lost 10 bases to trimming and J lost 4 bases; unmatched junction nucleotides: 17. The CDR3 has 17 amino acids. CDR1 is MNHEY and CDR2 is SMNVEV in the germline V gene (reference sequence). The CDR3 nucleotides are TGTGCCACCGCTCTACATCAAGCGGGAGCTATCACCGGGGAGCTGTTTTTT. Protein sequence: CATALHQAGAITGELFF.

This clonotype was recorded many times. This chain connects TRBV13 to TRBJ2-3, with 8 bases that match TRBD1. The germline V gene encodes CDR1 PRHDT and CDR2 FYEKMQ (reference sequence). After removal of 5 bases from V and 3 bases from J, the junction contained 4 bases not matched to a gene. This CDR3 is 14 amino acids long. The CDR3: CASSVRGQTDTQYF. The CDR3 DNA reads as TGTGCCAGCAGCGTCAGGGGGCAAACAGATACGCAGTATTTT.

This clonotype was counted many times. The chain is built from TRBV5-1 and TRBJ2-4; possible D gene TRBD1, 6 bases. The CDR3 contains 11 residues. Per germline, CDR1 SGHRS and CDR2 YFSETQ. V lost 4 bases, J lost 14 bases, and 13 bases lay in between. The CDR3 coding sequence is TGCGCCAGCAGCGGGGGCCCGAAGAAGTACTTC. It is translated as CASSGGPKKYF.

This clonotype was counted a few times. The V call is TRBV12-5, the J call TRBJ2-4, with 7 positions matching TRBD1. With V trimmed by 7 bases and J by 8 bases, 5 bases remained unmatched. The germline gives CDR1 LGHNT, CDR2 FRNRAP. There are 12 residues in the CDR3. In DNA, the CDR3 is TGTGCTAGTGCGGACAGGCTGGACATTCAGTACTTC. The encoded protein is CASADRLDIQYF.

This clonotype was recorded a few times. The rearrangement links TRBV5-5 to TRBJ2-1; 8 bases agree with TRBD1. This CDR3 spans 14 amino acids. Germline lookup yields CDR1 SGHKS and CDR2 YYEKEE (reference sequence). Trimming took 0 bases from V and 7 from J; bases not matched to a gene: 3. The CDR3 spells CASSLGTGLNEQFF. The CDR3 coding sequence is TGTGCCAGCAGCTTGGGGACAGGGCTTAATGAGCAGTTCTTC.

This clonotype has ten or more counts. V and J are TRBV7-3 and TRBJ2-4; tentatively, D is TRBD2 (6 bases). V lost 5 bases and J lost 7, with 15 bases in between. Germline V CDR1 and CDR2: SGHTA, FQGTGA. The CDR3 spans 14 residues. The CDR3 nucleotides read TGTGCCAGCAGCCCCTCCGGGGGTGTGAACATTCAGTACTTC. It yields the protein CASSPSGGVNIQYF.

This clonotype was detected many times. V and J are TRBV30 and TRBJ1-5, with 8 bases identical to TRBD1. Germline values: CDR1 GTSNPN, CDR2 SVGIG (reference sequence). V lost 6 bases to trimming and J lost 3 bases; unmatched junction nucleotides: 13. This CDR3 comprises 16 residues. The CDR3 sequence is CACTRQGRSNNQPQHF. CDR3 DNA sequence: TGTGCCTGCACTCGACAGGGGAGGAGTAACAATCAGCCCCAGCATTTT.

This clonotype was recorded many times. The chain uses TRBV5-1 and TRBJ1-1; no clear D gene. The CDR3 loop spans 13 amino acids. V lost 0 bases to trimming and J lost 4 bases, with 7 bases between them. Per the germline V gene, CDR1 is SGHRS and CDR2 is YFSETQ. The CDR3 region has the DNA TGCGCCAGCAGCTTGGGGATGAGCACTGAAGCTTTCTTT. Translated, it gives CASSLGMSTEAFF.

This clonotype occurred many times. The CDR3 region has the DNA TGCGCCAGCAGCCCGGGGCAGTACAATGAGCAGTTCTTC. Protein product: CASSPGQYNEQFF. The chain is built from TRBV5-1 and TRBJ2-1, with D possibly called TRBD1 or TRBD2 (5 bases each). Per the germline V gene, CDR1 is SGHRS and CDR2 is YFSETQ. This CDR3 spans 13 amino acids. Trimming pared 4 bases from V and 4 bases from J, leaving 9 bases between.

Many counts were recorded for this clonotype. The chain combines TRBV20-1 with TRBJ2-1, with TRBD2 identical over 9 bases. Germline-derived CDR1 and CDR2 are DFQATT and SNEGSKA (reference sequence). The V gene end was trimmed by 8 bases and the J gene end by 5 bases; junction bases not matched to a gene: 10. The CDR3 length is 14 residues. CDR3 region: CSTPGGGAHNEQFF. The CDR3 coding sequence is TGCAGTACACCCGGCGGGGGGGCCCACAATGAGCAGTTCTTC.

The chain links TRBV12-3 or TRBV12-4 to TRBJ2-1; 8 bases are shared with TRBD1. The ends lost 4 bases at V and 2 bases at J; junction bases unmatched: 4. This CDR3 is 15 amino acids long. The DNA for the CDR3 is TGTGCCAGCAGTTCAGGGGGCATCACCTACAATGAGCAGTTCTTC. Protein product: CASSSGGITYNEQFF.

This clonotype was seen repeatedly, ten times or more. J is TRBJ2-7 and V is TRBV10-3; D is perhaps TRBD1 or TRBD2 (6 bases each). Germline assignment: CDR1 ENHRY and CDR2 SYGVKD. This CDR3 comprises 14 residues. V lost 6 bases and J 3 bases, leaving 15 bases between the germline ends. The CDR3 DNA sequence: TGTGCCATCAGGGGGGCGGGATCCGGCTACGAGCAGTACTTC. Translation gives CAIRGAGSGYEQYF.

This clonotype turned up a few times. The CDR3 here is CASTSSTEAFF. In DNA form, the CDR3 reads TGTGCCAGCACCTCCAGCACTGAAGCTTTCTTT. V gene TRBV7-3 combines with J gene TRBJ1-1, with unresolved D. The germline V gene encodes CDR1 SGHTA and CDR2 FQGTGA. V was clipped by 7 bases and J by 4 bases, with 7 bases between them. The CDR3 runs 11 residues.

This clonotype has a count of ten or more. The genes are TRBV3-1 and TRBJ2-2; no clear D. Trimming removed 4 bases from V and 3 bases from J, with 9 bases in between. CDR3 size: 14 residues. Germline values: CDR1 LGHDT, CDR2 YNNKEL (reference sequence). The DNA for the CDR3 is TGTGCCAGCAGCCCCCCGCTAGACACCGGGGAGCTGTTTTTT. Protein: CASSPPLDTGELFF.

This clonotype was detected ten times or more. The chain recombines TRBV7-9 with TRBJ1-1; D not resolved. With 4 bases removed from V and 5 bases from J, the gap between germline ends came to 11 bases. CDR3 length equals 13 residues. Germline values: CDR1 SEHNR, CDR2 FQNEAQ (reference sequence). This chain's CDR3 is CASSSTVRTEAFF. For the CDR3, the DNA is TGTGCCAGCAGCTCTACCGTGAGGACTGAAGCTTTCTTT.

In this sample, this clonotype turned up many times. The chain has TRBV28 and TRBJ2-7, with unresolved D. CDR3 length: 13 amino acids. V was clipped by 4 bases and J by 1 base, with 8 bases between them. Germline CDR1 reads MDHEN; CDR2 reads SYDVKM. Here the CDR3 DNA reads TGTGCCAGCAGTTCCCAGTGGTCCTACGAGCAGTACTTC. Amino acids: CASSSQWSYEQYF.

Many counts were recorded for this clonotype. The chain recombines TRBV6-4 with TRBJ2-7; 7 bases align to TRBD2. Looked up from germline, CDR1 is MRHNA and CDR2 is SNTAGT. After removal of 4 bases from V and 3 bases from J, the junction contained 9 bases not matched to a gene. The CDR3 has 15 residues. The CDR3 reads CASSAQPGGNYEQYF. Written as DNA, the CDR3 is TGTGCCAGCAGTGCCCAACCGGGAGGTAACTACGAGCAGTACTTC.

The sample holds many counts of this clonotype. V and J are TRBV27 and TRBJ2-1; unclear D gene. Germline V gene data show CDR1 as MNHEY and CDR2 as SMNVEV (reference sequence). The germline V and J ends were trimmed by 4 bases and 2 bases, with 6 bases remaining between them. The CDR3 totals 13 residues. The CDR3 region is CASSSDTYNEQFF. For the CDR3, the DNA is TGTGCCAGCAGTTCCGATACCTACAATGAGCAGTTCTTC.

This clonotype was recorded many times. This CDR3 reads CSAGSQAAETQYF. In DNA, the CDR3 is TGCAGTGCCGGATCCCAGGCCGCCGAGACCCAGTACTTC. The chain uses TRBV20-1 and TRBJ2-5; D remains ambiguous. Trimming cost V 6 bases and J 5 bases, with 16 bases left between them. Germline loops: CDR1 DFQATT, CDR2 SNEGSKA (reference sequence). The CDR3 totals 13 residues.

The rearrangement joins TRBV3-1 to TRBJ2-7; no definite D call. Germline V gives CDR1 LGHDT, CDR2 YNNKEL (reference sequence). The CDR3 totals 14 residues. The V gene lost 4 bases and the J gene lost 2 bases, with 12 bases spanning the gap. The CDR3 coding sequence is TGTGCCAGCAGCCGTTTAGGGCTAACCTACGAGCAGTACTTC. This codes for CASSRLGLTYEQYF.